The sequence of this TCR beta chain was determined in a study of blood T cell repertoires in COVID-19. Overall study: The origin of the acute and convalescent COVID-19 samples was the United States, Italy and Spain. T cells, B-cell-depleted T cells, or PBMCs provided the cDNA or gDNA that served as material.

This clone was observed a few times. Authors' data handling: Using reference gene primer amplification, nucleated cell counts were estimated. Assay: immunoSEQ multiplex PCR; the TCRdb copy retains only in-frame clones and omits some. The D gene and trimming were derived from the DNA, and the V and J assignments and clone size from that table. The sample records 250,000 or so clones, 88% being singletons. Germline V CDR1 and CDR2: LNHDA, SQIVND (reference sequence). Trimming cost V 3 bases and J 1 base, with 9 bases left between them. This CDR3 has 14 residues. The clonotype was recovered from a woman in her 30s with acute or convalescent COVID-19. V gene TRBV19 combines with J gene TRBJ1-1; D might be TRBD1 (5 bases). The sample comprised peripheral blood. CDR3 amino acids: CASSIQGKNTEAFF. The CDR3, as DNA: TGTGCCAGTAGTATCCAGGGTAAGAACACTGAAGCTTTCTTT.